This T cell receptor beta chain was identified in a study of cytomegalovirus exposure and HLA in healthy donors. Study-wide results and caveats: Rarity characterized most TCR sequences, yet some public TCRs appeared in many donors. Most TCR beta V segments were productive about 87% or about 30% of the time in an earlier analysis. TCR association rates varied by HLA locus in a later analysis, with DRB1 highest and HLA-C lowest. TCR beta V- and J-gene trimming, according to a later analysis, was linked to a missense DCLRE1C variant.

Germline lookup yields CDR1 SGHAT and CDR2 FQNNGV. The CDR3 extends over 13 amino acids. Trimming removed 5 bases from V and 0 bases from J, with 6 bases in between. On this clone itself: Its antigen is not known.

The PCR contained 60 Vbeta and 13 Jbeta primers. Using immunoSEQ multiplex PCR, the repertoire was profiled, and TCRdb retains in-frame clones only, with some absent. Of just over 150,000 clones listed, 82% were seen once; the top ten hold around 6.6%. The V and J genes are TRBV11-2 and TRBJ2-3; no firm D call. The source is a woman aged 45-60 years in good health and CMV-seropositive. The sample comprised PBMCs. The CDR3 DNA follows: TGTGCCAGCAGCCCCCATAGCACAGATACGCAGTATTTT. Encoded protein: CASSPHSTDTQYF.